The T cell receptor beta chain under discussion was sequenced for a study of response to subunit inactivated influenza vaccine. Using its own MiXCR run on the RT-PCR reads, TCRdb lists one record per CDR3 protein. The table lists hundreds of thousands of distinct CDR3 sequences, approximately 15% of them singletons. On this clonotype itself: Antigen specificity is unknown.

The CDR3 is made up of 16 amino acids. Germline V gives CDR1 SGHRS, CDR2 YFSETQ. V lost 1 base to trimming and J lost 0 bases, with 13 bases between them. The study, taken as a whole, reports: Authors suggested seasonal influenza vaccinations each recruit few new T cells.

Sample: PBMCs from blood, taken 11 to 12 days after vaccination. This clonotype was obtained from a man aged 45 to 65 who received an inactivated influenza vaccine. The V and J genes are TRBV5-1 and TRBJ1-1; D is uncertain. The chain's CDR3 is CASSLQANSMNTEAFF. CDR3 DNA: TGCGCCAGCAGCTTGCAGGCAAATTCTATGAACACTGAAGCTTTCTTT.